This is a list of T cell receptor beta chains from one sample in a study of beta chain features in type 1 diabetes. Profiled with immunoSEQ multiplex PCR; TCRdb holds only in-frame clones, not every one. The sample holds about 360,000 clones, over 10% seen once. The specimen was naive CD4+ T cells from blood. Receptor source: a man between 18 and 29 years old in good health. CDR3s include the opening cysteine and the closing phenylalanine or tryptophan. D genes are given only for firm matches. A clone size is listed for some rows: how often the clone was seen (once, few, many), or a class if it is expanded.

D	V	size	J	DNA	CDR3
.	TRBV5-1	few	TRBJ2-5	TGCGCCAGCAGCAGATATCGGGAGACCCAGTACTTC	CASSRYRETQYF
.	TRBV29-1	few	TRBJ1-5	TGCAGCGTCTCCAAGGGGGTGGGAGATCAGCCCCAGCATTTT	CSVSKGVGDQPQHF
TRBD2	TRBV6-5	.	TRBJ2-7	TGTGCCAGCAGTTACGCGGGAGGCTCCTACGAGCAGTACTTC	CASSYAGGSYEQYF
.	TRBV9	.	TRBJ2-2	TGTGCCAGCAGCCCCAACGCAGCGGCTCGTACCACCGGGGAGCTGTTTTTT	CASSPNAAARTTGELFF
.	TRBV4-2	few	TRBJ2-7	TGTGCCAGCAGCCAAGATCATGGGGGGTACGAGCAGTACTTC	CASSQDHGGYEQYF
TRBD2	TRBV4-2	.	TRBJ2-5	TGTGCCAGCAGCCAACTGGTACTAGCGGGGGAGACCCAGTACTTC	CASSQLVLAGETQYF
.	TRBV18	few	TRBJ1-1	TGTGCCAGCTCACCAGGCGGGAACACTGAAGCTTTCTTT	CASSPGGNTEAFF
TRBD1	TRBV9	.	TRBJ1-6	TGTGCCAGCAGCGTAGGGGTAGGGGGCTATTCACCCCTCCACTTT	CASSVGVGGYSPLHF
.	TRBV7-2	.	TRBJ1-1	TGTGCCAGCAGCAACGAAGCCGGGAGAGAAGCTTTCTTT	CASSNEAGREAFF
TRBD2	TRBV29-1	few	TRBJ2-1	TGCAGCGCTGGGTTGACTAGCGGGGGGGCCCGGAATGAGCAGTTCTTC	CSAGLTSGGARNEQFF
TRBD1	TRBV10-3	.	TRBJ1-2	TGTGCCGGAAGGACAGGGGGCTCCAACTATGGCTACACCTTC	CAGRTGGSNYGYTF
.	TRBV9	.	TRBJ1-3	TGTGCCAGCAGCGTAGACTGGAGCTCTGGAAACACCATATATTTT	CASSVDWSSGNTIYF
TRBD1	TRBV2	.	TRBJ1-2	TGTGCCAGCAGTGGGACAGGGGATCACGGCTACACCTTC	CASSGTGDHGYTF
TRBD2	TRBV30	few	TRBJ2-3	TGTGCCTGGAGCCCGGGACTAGGGACAGATACGCAGTATTTT	CAWSPGLGTDTQYF
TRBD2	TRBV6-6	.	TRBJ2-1	TGTGCCAGTTGTCCTGGCGGGGGGCTCTACAATGAGCAGTTCTTC	CASCPGGGLYNEQFF
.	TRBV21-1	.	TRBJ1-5	TGTGCCAGCAGCAACGGTGCTAGGAATCAGCCCCAGCATTTT	CASSNGARNQPQHF
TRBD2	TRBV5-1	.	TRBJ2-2	TGCGCCAGCAGCCTCGGGGGGAACGGGGAGCTGTTTTTT	CASSLGGNGELFF
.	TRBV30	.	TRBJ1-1	TGTGCCTGGTTCGGGGTAAGTGACACTGAAGCTTTCTTT	CAWFGVSDTEAFF
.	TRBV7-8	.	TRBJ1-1	TGTGCCAGCAGCTTATTTCAGGACACTGAAGCTTTCTTT	CASSLFQDTEAFF
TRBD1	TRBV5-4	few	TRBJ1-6	TGTGCCAGCAGCGTGACAGGGGATAATTCACCCCTCCACTTT	CASSVTGDNSPLHF
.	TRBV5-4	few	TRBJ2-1	TGTGCCAGCAGCTTTGTGCAGGGGTTCGACAATGAGCAGTTCTTC	CASSFVQGFDNEQFF
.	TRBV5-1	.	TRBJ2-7	TGCGCCAGCAGCTTCGGAGACTACGCCTACGAGCAGTACTTC	CASSFGDYAYEQYF
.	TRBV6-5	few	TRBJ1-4	TGTGCCAGCAGTTACTCGCCGGAGGCAACTAATGAAAAACTGTTTTTT	CASSYSPEATNEKLFF
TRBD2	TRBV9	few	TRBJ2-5	TGTGCCAGCAGCGCGGGGACTAGCGGGGGCCAAGAGACCCAGTACTTC	CASSAGTSGGQETQYF
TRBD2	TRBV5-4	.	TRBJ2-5	TGTGCCAGCAGTTTTAGCGGGTGGAAGACCCAGTACTTC	CASSFSGWKTQYF
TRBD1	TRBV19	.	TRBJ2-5	TGTGCCAGTAGTCGACAGGGGGCCAACCAAGAGACCCAGTACTTC	CASSRQGANQETQYF
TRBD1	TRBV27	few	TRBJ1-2	TGTGCCAGCAGTTTAGGGACAGGGGGCTATGGCTACACCTTC	CASSLGTGGYGYTF
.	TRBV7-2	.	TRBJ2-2	TGTGCCAGCAGCTTTAAAGCACCCCGGGAGCTGTTTTTT	CASSFKAPRELFF
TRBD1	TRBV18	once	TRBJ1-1	TGTGCCAGCTCAATCGGACAGGCGAACACTGAAGCTTTCTTT	CASSIGQANTEAFF
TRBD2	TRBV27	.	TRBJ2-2	TGTGCCAGCAGTTTAATGGGACTAGAAAACACCGGGGAGCTGTTTTTT	CASSLMGLENTGELFF
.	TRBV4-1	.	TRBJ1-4	TGCGCCAGCAACTCCGGGGCTCAGGGGGAAAAACTGTTTTTT	CASNSGAQGEKLFF
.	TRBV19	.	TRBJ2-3	TGTGCCAGTAGTTCAGGGCTCAGGGATACGCAGTATTTT	CASSSGLRDTQYF
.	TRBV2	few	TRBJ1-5	TGTGCCAGCAGTACGAGGCAGAACAGCAATCAGCCCCAGCATTTT	CASSTRQNSNQPQHF
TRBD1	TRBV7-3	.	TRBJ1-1	TGTGCCAGCAGCTTAACGGGACAGCAAGCTTTCTTT	CASSLTGQQAFF
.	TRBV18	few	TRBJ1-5	TGTGCCAGCTCACCATACCAGGGGAGCAATCAGCCCCAGCATTTT	CASSPYQGSNQPQHF
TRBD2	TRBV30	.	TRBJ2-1	TGTGCCTGGAGGGCCGGACTAGCGGGAGTACATGAGCAGTTCTTC	CAWRAGLAGVHEQFF
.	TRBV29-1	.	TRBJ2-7	TGCAGCGTAAGGGCGGGCTACGAGCAGTACTTC	CSVRAGYEQYF